These 26 T cell receptor beta chains came from one sample sequenced in a study of blood T cell repertoires in COVID-19. Profiled with immunoSEQ multiplex PCR; TCRdb holds only in-frame clones, not every one. The sample has 200,000 to 250,000 clones; around 86% are singletons. The material sequenced was peripheral blood. All receptors derive from a woman aged 45-60 years with COVID-19, enrolled during active disease.

This chain connects TRBV28 to TRBJ2-3; D perhaps matches TRBD2 (5 bases). This CDR3 contains 17 residues. V dropped 3 bases and J dropped 0 bases, with 16 bases sitting between them. The V gene's germline CDR1 is MDHEN and CDR2 SYDVKM. Here the CDR3 DNA reads TGTGCCAGCAGTTTGCCCGGCCGGGGAACTAGCACAGATACGCAGTATTTT. It is translated as CASSLPGRGTSTDTQYF.

This chain connects TRBV30 to TRBJ2-2; 7 nucleotides match TRBD1. V lost 1 base and J lost 5; bases outside the gene matches: 4. Germline CDR1 reads GTSNPN; CDR2 reads SVGIG (reference sequence). This CDR3 contains 14 residues. The CDR3 DNA is TGTGCCTGGAGTGCAGGACAGGTGACCGGGGAGCTGTTTTTT. Residues: CAWSAGQVTGELFF.

In this sample, this clone turned up once. The J gene is TRBJ1-6, the V gene TRBV5-1; D not resolved. V gave up 5 bases and J gave up 9 bases, with 39 bases separating them. The CDR3 covers 22 residues. From germline, CDR1 is SGHRS and CDR2 YFSETQ. The chain's CDR3 is CASSTHAYQGYTNQQGSSPLHF. CDR3 bases: TGCGCCAGCAGTACTCATGCTTACCAAGGGTACACCAACCAGCAAGGGAGTTCACCCCTCCACTTT.

This rearrangement joins TRBV11-2 to TRBJ2-6; D remains unclear. Germline values: CDR1 SGHAT, CDR2 FQNNGV. This CDR3 spans 17 amino acids. Between the trimmed V and J ends, which lost 2 bases and 1 base, there was a span of 12 bases. The CDR3 loop is CASSLTTTLSGANVLTF. In nucleotides, the CDR3 is TGTGCCAGCAGCTTAACAACAACCCTTTCTGGGGCCAACGTCCTGACTTTC.

The chain is built from TRBV19 and TRBJ2-7, with D perhaps matching TRBD2 (6 bases). This CDR3 is built from 15 residues. Trimming shortened V by 5 bases and J by 3 bases, and 17 bases separated the two germline ends. CDR1 is LNHDA and CDR2 is SQIVND in the germline V gene (reference sequence). CDR3 sequence: CASSLGGVGGYEQYF. Here the CDR3 DNA reads TGTGCCAGTAGTCTTGGGGGAGTGGGGGGCTACGAGCAGTACTTC.

The chain joins TRBV11-2 to TRBJ1-2, with D uncertain. Germline CDR1 reads SGHAT; CDR2 reads FQNNGV. The length of the CDR3 is 12 residues. Between the trimmed V and J ends, which lost 4 bases and 7 bases, there was a span of 10 bases. DNA for the CDR3: TGTGCCAGCAGCTCCCACCGGGGTGGCTACACCTTC. Translating it yields CASSSHRGGYTF.

The rearrangement joins TRBV27 to TRBJ2-3; TRBD1 matches at 9 bases. Germline values: CDR1 MNHEY, CDR2 SMNVEV (reference sequence). The V gene end was trimmed by 4 bases and the J gene end by 3 bases; junction bases not matched to a gene: 11. The CDR3 runs to 17 residues. This CDR3 is CASSWKRDRVRTDTQYF. In DNA, the CDR3 is TGTGCCAGCAGTTGGAAACGGGACAGGGTACGAACAGATACGCAGTATTTT.

The V gene is TRBV3-1 (or the pseudogene TRBV3-2), the J gene TRBJ2-5, with 8 bases identical to TRBD2. Trimming removed 3 bases from V and 4 bases from J; junction bases left unmatched: 10. The CDR3 has 16 amino acids. Germline CDR1 is LGHDT and CDR2 is YNNKEL (reference sequence). CDR3 in DNA: TGTGCCAGCAGCCATCGGGGGGGCCCGAGGGGAGAGACCCAGTACTTC. This translates into CASSHRGGPRGETQYF.

The V and J genes are TRBV19 and TRBJ1-5; 8 nucleotides agree with TRBD1. CDR3 size: 18 residues. Germline CDR1 and CDR2: LNHDA and SQIVND (reference sequence). Trimming at V came to 3 bases and at J to 0 bases, leaving 10 bases not matched to a gene. The CDR3 sequence is CASSIGAGGFYSNQPQHF. The CDR3 coding sequence is TGTGCCAGTAGTATCGGGGCAGGGGGCTTCTATAGCAATCAGCCCCAGCATTTT.

The rearrangement links TRBV7-2 to TRBJ2-1; 11 bases fit TRBD2. Per germline, CDR1 SGHTA and CDR2 FQGNSA. This CDR3 is 16 amino acids long. J lost 6 bases, V lost 5 bases, and 9 bases had no gene match. CDR3 DNA: TGTGCCAGCAGCCCAAGACGACTAGCGGGGACCAATGAGCAGTTCTTC. Translation gives CASSPRRLAGTNEQFF.

The rearrangement links TRBV4-2 to TRBJ1-2; D might be TRBD1 (5 bases). The CDR3 sequence is 16 residues long. Trimming stripped 0 bases from V and 0 bases from J, with 11 bases between. The germline CDR1 and CDR2 sequences are LGHNA and YNFKEQ. CDR3 loop: CASSQDGTGANYGYTF. The CDR3 nucleotides are TGTGCCAGCAGCCAAGACGGTACAGGAGCTAACTATGGCTACACCTTC.

This rearrangement joins TRBV6-6 to TRBJ2-5; maybe TRBD1 (5 bases). The CDR3 contains 16 residues. V lost 6 bases to trimming and J lost 4 bases, with 21 bases between them. CDR1 is MNHNY, CDR2 SVGAGI, per germline (reference sequence). The CDR3 nucleotides are TGTGCCAGCAGCCACCCCGCGGTGGGGCGCGGAGAGACCCAGTACTTC. Translation: CASSHPAVGRGETQYF.

CDR3 loop: CASSMEGQGRGYTF. The CDR3 coding sequence is TGTGCCAGTAGTATGGAAGGGCAGGGGCGTGGCTACACCTTC. This chain joins TRBV19 and TRBJ1-2; perhaps TRBD1 as D (6 bases). The CDR3 loop spans 14 amino acids. From germline, CDR1 is LNHDA and CDR2 SQIVND (reference sequence). Between the trimmed V and J ends, which lost 3 bases and 7 bases, there was a span of 15 bases.

V usage is TRBV29-1 and J usage is TRBJ1-1; 8 bases agree with TRBD1. V dropped 7 bases and J dropped 8; count of bases not matched to a gene: 6. The CDR3 extends over 11 amino acids. Looked up from germline, CDR1 is SQVTM and CDR2 is ANQGSEA. This CDR3 reads CSAGQGPEAFF. The CDR3, as DNA: TGCAGCGCCGGACAGGGTCCGGAAGCTTTCTTT.

The chain carries TRBV27 and TRBJ2-1; D gene unclear. The germline V and J ends were trimmed by 5 bases and 10 bases, with 15 bases remaining between them. CDR3 size: 13 residues. In germline, CDR1 is MNHEY, CDR2 SMNVEV (reference sequence). CDR3 in DNA: TGTGCCAGCAGTCTCCTCCTCAACGGGGAGCAGTTCTTC. Protein: CASSLLLNGEQFF.

J is TRBJ1-2 and V is TRBV6-5; weak D call: TRBD1 (5 bases). CDR1 and CDR2 from the germline V gene are MNHEY and SVGAGI. The CDR3 is 13 residues long. V was pared by 6 bases and J by 5 bases, with 13 bases between. Here the CDR3 DNA reads TGTGCCAGCAGCGCCGACAGCTTTTATGGCTACACCTTC. Translated: CASSADSFYGYTF.

CDR3 loop: CASSPRQGREETQYF. DNA of the CDR3: TGTGCCAGCTCACCCCGGCAGGGGAGGGAAGAGACCCAGTACTTC. The gene calls are TRBV18 and TRBJ2-5, with D perhaps TRBD2 (7 bases). Germline CDR1 KGHSH, CDR2 LQKENI. V lost 3 bases and J 3 bases, leaving 14 bases between the germline ends. The CDR3 is 15 amino acids.

The chain couples TRBV19 to TRBJ2-7; 9 bases align to TRBD1. The CDR3 has 14 residues. With V trimmed by 5 bases and J by 3 bases, 5 bases remained unmatched. CDR1 and CDR2 (germline): LNHDA, SQIVND (reference sequence). In DNA form, the CDR3 reads TGTGCCAGTAGTCCGGGACAGGGTGGCTACGAGCAGTACTTC. This encodes CASSPGQGGYEQYF.

V is TRBV10-2 and J is TRBJ1-2; 8 positions agree with TRBD1. This CDR3 is built from 16 residues. CDR1 and CDR2 from the germline V gene are WSHSY and SAAADI. Trimming at V came to 2 bases and at J to 7 bases, leaving 12 bases not matched to a gene. The CDR3 DNA reads as TGCGCCAGCAGTGAGGGCAGGGGGCTCGGGCTCGGTGGCTACACCTTC. It codes for CASSEGRGLGLGGYTF.

The chain uses TRBV9 and TRBJ2-1; 9 bases agree with TRBD1. This CDR3 is built from 14 residues. Germline assignment: CDR1 SGDLS and CDR2 YYNGEE. Trimming at V came to 4 bases and at J to 7 bases, leaving 6 bases not matched to a gene. The CDR3: CASSLQGAWNEQFF. CDR3 bases: TGTGCCAGCAGCCTACAGGGGGCGTGGAATGAGCAGTTCTTC.

The CDR3 sequence is CSASSTSGMGTEAFF. The CDR3 nucleotides read TGCAGTGCTAGTTCGACCTCAGGGATGGGCACTGAAGCTTTCTTT. The rearrangement joins TRBV20-1 to TRBJ1-1; D may be TRBD1 (5 bases). CDR3 length: 15 residues. Trimming cost V 3 bases and J 4 bases, with 18 bases left between them. Germline values: CDR1 DFQATT, CDR2 SNEGSKA (reference sequence).

This clone was found once. The chain couples TRBV6-5 to TRBJ1-1; 7 positions agree with TRBD1. Germline V gene lookup returns CDR1 MNHEY and CDR2 SVGAGI. The length of the CDR3 is 14 residues. With 5 bases clipped from V and 6 bases from J, the junction kept 9 bases outside the gene matches. The CDR3 protein is CASSNRGGGAEAFF. For the CDR3, the DNA is TGTGCCAGCAGTAACAGGGGCGGGGGGGCTGAAGCTTTCTTT.

V is TRBV6-6 and J is TRBJ1-3; D perhaps matches TRBD1 (5 bases). Germline-derived CDR1 and CDR2 are MNHNY and SVGAGI (reference sequence). There are 13 residues in the CDR3. Between the trimmed V and J ends, which lost 6 bases and 3 bases, there was a span of 9 bases. The CDR3 loop reads CASSPGNGNTIYF. Written as DNA, the CDR3 is TGTGCCAGCAGCCCAGGGAATGGAAACACCATATATTTT.

The chain has TRBV13 and TRBJ1-2, with D unclear. The germline V gene encodes CDR1 PRHDT and CDR2 FYEKMQ (reference sequence). The CDR3 is made up of 12 amino acids. Trimming removed 5 bases from V and 8 bases from J, with 12 bases in between. CDR3: CASSQWLTGYTF. The CDR3 nucleotides are TGTGCCAGCAGCCAGTGGCTTACGGGCTACACCTTC.

This sequence joins TRBV5-6 and TRBJ2-7, with D perhaps matching TRBD1 (6 bases). V lost 4 bases and J 7 bases, leaving 21 bases between the germline ends. The germline gives CDR1 SGHDT, CDR2 YYEEEE. The CDR3 sequence is 15 residues long. DNA for the CDR3: TGTGCCAGCAGCCTTACCGGACAGAGAAAAGGGGAGCAGTACTTC. It translates to CASSLTGQRKGEQYF.

This clone was detected once. This rearrangement joins TRBV28 to TRBJ2-3; 8 nucleotides match TRBD2. The CDR3 loop spans 17 amino acids. Germline loops: CDR1 MDHEN, CDR2 SYDVKM. Trimming removed 5 bases from V and 0 bases from J; junction bases left unmatched: 10. Here the CDR3 reads CASSNSRGAPSTDTQYF. The CDR3 nucleotides are TGTGCCAGCAGTAACTCGCGGGGGGCCCCTAGCACAGATACGCAGTATTTT.